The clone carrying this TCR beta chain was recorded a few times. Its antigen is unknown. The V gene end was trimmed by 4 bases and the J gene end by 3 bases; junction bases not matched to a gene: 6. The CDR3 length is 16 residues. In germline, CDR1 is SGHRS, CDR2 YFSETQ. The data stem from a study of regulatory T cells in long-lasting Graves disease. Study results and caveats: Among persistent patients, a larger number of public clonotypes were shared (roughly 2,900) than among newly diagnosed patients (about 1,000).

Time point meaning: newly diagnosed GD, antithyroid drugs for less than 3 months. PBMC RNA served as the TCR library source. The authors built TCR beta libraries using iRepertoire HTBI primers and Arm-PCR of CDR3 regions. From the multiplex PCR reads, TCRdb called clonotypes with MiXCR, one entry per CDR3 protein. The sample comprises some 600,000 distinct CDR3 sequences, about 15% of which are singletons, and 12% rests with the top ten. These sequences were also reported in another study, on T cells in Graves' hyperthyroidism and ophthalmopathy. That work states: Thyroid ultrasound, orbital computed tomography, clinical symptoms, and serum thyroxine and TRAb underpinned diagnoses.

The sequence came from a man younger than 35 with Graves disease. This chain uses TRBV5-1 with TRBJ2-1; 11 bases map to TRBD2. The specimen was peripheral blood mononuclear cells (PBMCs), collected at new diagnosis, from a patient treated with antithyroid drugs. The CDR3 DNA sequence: TGCGCCAGCAGCCCGGTAGCGGGAGGGAACTACAATGAGCAGTTCTTC. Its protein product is CASSPVAGGNYNEQFF. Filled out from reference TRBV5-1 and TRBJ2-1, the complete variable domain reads KAGVTQTPRYLIKTRGQQVTLSCSPISGHRSVSWYQQTPGQGLQFLFEYFSETQRNKGNFPGRFSGRQFSNSRSEMNVSTLELGDSALYLCASSPVAGGNYNEQFFGPGTRLTVL.